Each of the 23 T cell receptor beta chains below was sequenced from the same sample in a study of blood T cell repertoires in COVID-19. Produced via immunoSEQ multiplex PCR; TCRdb's table is partial and in-frame only. The table lists some 150,000 clones, more than 75% of them singletons. Sample: peripheral blood. All receptors come from a man aged 45 to 65 who had recovered from COVID-19.

This clone has a handful of counts. V gene TRBV6-1 combines with J gene TRBJ1-1; 8 positions agree with TRBD1. The CDR3 loop spans 14 amino acids. Trimming cost V 3 bases and J 1 base; bases outside gene matches: 1. CDR1 is MNHNS, CDR2 SASEGT, per germline. In DNA form, the CDR3 reads TGTGCCAGCAGTGAGGGACAGGAGAACACTGAAGCTTTCTTT. The encoded protein is CASSEGQENTEAFF.

The V and J genes are TRBV4-1 and TRBJ1-3; 8 positions agree with TRBD1. Per the germline V gene, CDR1 is MGHRA and CDR2 is YSYEKL. The CDR3 covers 17 residues. V lost 4 bases and J lost 1; bases outside the gene matches: 9. The CDR3 region is CASSLVGQGSSGNTIYF. CDR3 in DNA: TGCGCCAGCAGCCTAGTCGGACAGGGTAGTTCTGGAAACACCATATATTTT.

This chain joins TRBV15 and TRBJ2-5, with 13 bases matching TRBD2. V lost 5 bases, J lost 2 bases, and 5 bases stayed unmatched. The CDR3 is made up of 16 amino acids. CDR1 and CDR2 from the germline V gene are LNHNV and YYDKDF (reference sequence). CDR3 bases: TGTGCCACCAGCTTGCAACTAGCGGGGGGGCAAGAGACCCAGTACTTC. Amino acids: CATSLQLAGGQETQYF.

A remark on this clone: No DNA is shown, since the ends of the CDR3 on it are uncertain; the CDR3 is the one TCRdb lists. The chain uses TRBV2 and TRBJ2-3; the table's D gene call, TRBD1, was not cross checked with the DNA. The CDR3 sequence runs 15 residues, both termini included. Germline loops: CDR1 SNHLY, CDR2 FYNNEI. CDR3 in amino acids: CASSDVADGTAPRYF.

V and J are TRBV7-2 and TRBJ2-7, with TRBD1 matching 8 bases. CDR3 length: 15 amino acids. After removal of 0 bases from V and 2 bases from J, the junction contained 3 bases not matched to a gene. Per the germline V gene, CDR1 is SGHTA and CDR2 is FQGNSA. CDR3 region: CASSLAGQGAYEQYF. CDR3 nucleotides: TGTGCCAGCAGCTTAGCTGGACAGGGTGCCTACGAGCAGTACTTC.

Turning to this clone: Compared with germline, one end of the junction differs, possibly owing to a read error. V gene TRBV7-7 combines with J gene TRBJ2-5; 10 bases are a match to TRBD2. CDR3 size: 17 residues. Germline lookup yields CDR1 SSHAT and CDR2 FNYEAQ (reference sequence). The CDR3 DNA reads as TGTGCTAGCAGCCCCGGGGGGGCTAGCGGGGGAAAAGAGACCCAGTACTTC. Amino acid sequence: CASSPGGASGGKETQYF.

The CDR3 region has the DNA TGTGCCAGCAGTGTAGACAGGGGTAACACTGAAGCTTTCTTT. This encodes CASSVDRGNTEAFF. The rearrangement joins TRBV2 to TRBJ1-1; 8 positions agree with TRBD1. V lost 4 bases and J lost 2; bases outside the gene matches: 3. The CDR3 is 14 residues long. Germline V gene data show CDR1 as SNHLY and CDR2 as FYNNEI.

The chain joins TRBV6-5 to TRBJ1-2; 9 nucleotides align to TRBD1. V gave up 5 bases and J gave up 7 bases; unmatched junction bases: 11. The CDR3 contains 15 residues. Germline V CDR1 and CDR2: MNHEY, SVGAGI. CDR3: CASSPGGQGILGYTF. As DNA, the CDR3 is TGTGCCAGCAGTCCCGGGGGACAGGGCATACTTGGCTACACCTTC.

This clone was observed once. The chain links TRBV4-2 to TRBJ2-7; a weak D match, TRBD2 (6 bases). The CDR3 has 17 residues. CDR1 LGHNA and CDR2 YNFKEQ come from the germline V gene. The V gene lost 0 bases and the J gene lost 0 bases, with 15 bases spanning the gap. The DNA of the CDR3 is TGTGCCAGCAGCCAAGAATATGTTGCGGGGAACTCCTACGAGCAGTACTTC. Protein product: CASSQEYVAGNSYEQYF.

This clone was observed a few times. The chain recombines TRBV5-4 with TRBJ2-1; 7 bases agree with TRBD1. V dropped 4 bases and J dropped 0; count of bases not matched to a gene: 10. CDR1 is SGHNT and CDR2 is YYREEE in the germline V gene (reference sequence). The CDR3 consists of 17 residues. CDR3 residues: CASSPSTGVSSYNEQFF. The CDR3 DNA follows: TGTGCCAGCAGCCCCTCTACAGGGGTCAGCTCCTACAATGAGCAGTTCTTC.

V and J are TRBV18 and TRBJ2-3; TRBD2 aligns across 8 bases. CDR3 size: 14 residues. The germline gives CDR1 KGHSH, CDR2 LQKENI. With V trimmed by 5 bases and J by 3 bases, 4 bases remained unmatched. The CDR3 loop is CASSSGGVTDTQYF. The CDR3 DNA follows: TGTGCCAGCTCAAGCGGGGGCGTGACAGATACGCAGTATTTT. Filled out from reference TRBV18 and TRBJ2-3, the complete variable domain reads NAGVMQNPRHLVRRRGQEARLRCSPMKGHSHVYWYRQLPEEGLKFMVYLQKENIIDESGMPKERFSAEFPKEGPSILRIQQVVRGDSAAYFCASSSGGVTDTQYFGPGTRLTVL.

The V call is TRBV12-1, the J call TRBJ2-4; TRBD1, the table's D call, was not compared with the DNA. TRBV12-1 is a recognized pseudogene. CDR3 length equals 16 residues. CDR3 in amino acids: CASSTWDSPNGGIQYF. The CDR3, as DNA: TGTGCCAGCAGCACGTGGGACAGCCCAAACGGGGGCATTCAGTACTTC.

The V call is TRBV4-3, the J call TRBJ2-1; 8 bases match TRBD1. V trimming: 1 base; J trimming: 10 bases; junction bases outside the gene matches: 15. The germline gives CDR1 LGHNA, CDR2 YSLEER. This CDR3 is built from 17 residues. The CDR3 DNA reads as TGCGCCAGCAGCCAAGTCACGACGGCAGGGGGCCCGCGGGAGCAGTTCTTC. Amino acids: CASSQVTTAGGPREQFF.

The J gene is TRBJ2-5, the V gene TRBV9; 8 positions match TRBD2. Germline CDR1 SGDLS, CDR2 YYNGEE. J gave up 5 bases and V 0 bases, and 6 bases lay outside the gene matches. The CDR3 runs 15 residues. CDR3 in DNA: TGTGCCAGCAGCGTAGAGGCGGGGGGAGGGGAGACCCAGTACTTC. Its translation is CASSVEAGGGETQYF.

CDR3 nucleotides: TGTGCCAGCAGCCGGGCCGACTCTGGAAACACCATATATTTT. Amino acids: CASSRADSGNTIYF. This chain connects TRBV6-2 or TRBV6-3 to TRBJ1-3; D is undetermined. The V end was cut by 6 bases, the J end by 0 bases, with 9 bases between. The CDR3 extends over 14 amino acids. The germline V gene has CDR1 MNHEY and CDR2 SVGEGT.

Points on this clone: The sample carries other DNA sequences with the same CDR3. This chain links TRBV6-5 with TRBJ2-7; D is ambiguous. With 7 bases removed from V and 2 bases from J, the gap between germline ends came to 6 bases. The length of the CDR3 is 11 residues. The germline gives CDR1 MNHEY, CDR2 SVGAGI. The CDR3 loop is CASTRTYEQYF. For the CDR3, the DNA is TGTGCCAGCACGAGGACCTACGAGCAGTACTTC.

This chain joins TRBV5-4 and TRBJ2-7; D might be TRBD2 (5 bases). The CDR3 is 12 residues long. Germline values: CDR1 SGHNT, CDR2 YYREEE (reference sequence). The V end was cut by 2 bases, the J end by 3 bases, with 6 bases between. CDR3 protein: CASSFGLYEQYF. The CDR3, as DNA: TGTGCCAGCAGCTTTGGACTCTACGAGCAGTACTTC.

The chain joins TRBV14 to TRBJ2-5; 8 positions match TRBD2. Germline lookup yields CDR1 SGHDN and CDR2 FVKESK. The CDR3 is made up of 14 amino acids. Trimming cost V 4 bases and J 5 bases; bases outside gene matches: 6. The CDR3 coding sequence is TGTGCCAGCAGCCGCGGGGGGTTGCGGGAGACCCAGTACTTC. As protein: CASSRGGLRETQYF.

The V gene is TRBV10-1, the J gene TRBJ2-2; TRBD1 matches 7 bases. V gave up 5 bases and J gave up 1 base; unmatched junction bases: 4. The CDR3 totals 15 residues. Germline V gene lookup returns CDR1 WNHNN and CDR2 SYGVQD (reference sequence). The CDR3 region has the DNA TGCGCCAGCAGTCGGGGACAGCAGAACACCGGGGAGCTGTTTTTT. Protein: CASSRGQQNTGELFF.

This chain uses TRBV12-3 or TRBV12-4 with TRBJ2-7, with no clear D. The germline V and J ends were trimmed by 3 bases and 2 bases, with 8 bases remaining between them. This CDR3 has 13 amino acids. Written as DNA, the CDR3 is TGTGCCAGCAGTTTGAACATTGCCTACGAGCAGTACTTC. Its protein is CASSLNIAYEQYF.

The chain combines TRBV2 with TRBJ2-2; the D is unclear. The CDR3 is 13 amino acids. The V end was cut by 4 bases, the J end by 8 bases, with 11 bases between. Germline V gene lookup returns CDR1 SNHLY and CDR2 FYNNEI. CDR3 loop: CASSGTRSGELFF. The CDR3 nucleotides are TGTGCCAGCAGTGGAACCAGATCGGGGGAGCTGTTTTTT.

This clone was counted a single time. The CDR3 bases are TGTGCCAGTAGTACTCGGGGATATCAGCCCCAGCATTTT. Its translation is CASSTRGYQPQHF. J is TRBJ1-5 and V is TRBV19, with D unresolved. The germline V gene has CDR1 LNHDA and CDR2 SQIVND (reference sequence). Trimming took off 4 bases at V and 5 bases at J, with 9 bases between the two ends. The CDR3 totals 13 residues.

This chain links TRBV4-3 with TRBJ2-2; 9 bases match TRBD2. The CDR3 covers 17 residues. Germline CDR1 LGHNA, CDR2 YSLEER. With V trimmed by 3 bases and J by 5 bases, 10 bases remained unmatched. The CDR3 spells CASSQKASGGRTGELFF. The CDR3 coding sequence is TGCGCCAGCAGCCAGAAGGCGAGCGGGGGGCGGACCGGGGAGCTGTTTTTT.